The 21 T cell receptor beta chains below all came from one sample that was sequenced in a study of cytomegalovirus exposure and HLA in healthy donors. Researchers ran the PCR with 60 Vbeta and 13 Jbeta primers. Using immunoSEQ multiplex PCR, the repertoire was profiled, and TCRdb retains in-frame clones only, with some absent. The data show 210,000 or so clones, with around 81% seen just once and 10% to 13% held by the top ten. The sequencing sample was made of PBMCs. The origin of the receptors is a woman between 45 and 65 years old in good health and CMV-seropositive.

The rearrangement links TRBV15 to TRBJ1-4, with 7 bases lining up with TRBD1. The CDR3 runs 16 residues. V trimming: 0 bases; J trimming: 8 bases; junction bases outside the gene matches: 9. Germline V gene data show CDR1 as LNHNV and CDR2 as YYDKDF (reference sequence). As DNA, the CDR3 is TGTGCCACCAGCAGAGATCCGACAGGGTCACGGGAAAAACTGTTTTTT. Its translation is CATSRDPTGSREKLFF. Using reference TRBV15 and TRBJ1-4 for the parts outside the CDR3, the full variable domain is DAMVIQNPRYQVTQFGKPVTLSCSQTLNHNVMYWYQQKSSQAPKLLFHYYDKDFNNEADTPDNFQSRRPNTSFCFLDIRSPGLGDTAMYLCATSRDPTGSREKLFFGSGTQLSVL.

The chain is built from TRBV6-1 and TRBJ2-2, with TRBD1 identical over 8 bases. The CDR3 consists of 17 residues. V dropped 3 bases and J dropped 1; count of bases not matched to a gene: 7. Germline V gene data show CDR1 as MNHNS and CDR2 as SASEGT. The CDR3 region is CASSEGAGTGNTGELFF. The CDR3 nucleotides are TGTGCCAGCAGTGAGGGGGCCGGGACAGGGAACACCGGGGAGCTGTTTTTT.

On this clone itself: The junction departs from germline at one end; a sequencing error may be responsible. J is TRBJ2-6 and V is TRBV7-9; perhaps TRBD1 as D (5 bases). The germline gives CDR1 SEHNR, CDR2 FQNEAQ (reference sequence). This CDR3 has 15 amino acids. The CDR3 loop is CASSLHSSGANVLIF. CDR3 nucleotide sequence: TGTGCCAGCAGCCTTCATAGCTCTGGGGCCAACGTCCTGATTTTC.

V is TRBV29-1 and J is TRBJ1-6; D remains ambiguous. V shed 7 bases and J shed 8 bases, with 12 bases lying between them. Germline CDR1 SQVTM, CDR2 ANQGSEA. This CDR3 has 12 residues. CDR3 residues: CSAQVGDSPLHF. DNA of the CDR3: TGCAGCGCTCAAGTCGGGGATTCACCCCTCCACTTT.

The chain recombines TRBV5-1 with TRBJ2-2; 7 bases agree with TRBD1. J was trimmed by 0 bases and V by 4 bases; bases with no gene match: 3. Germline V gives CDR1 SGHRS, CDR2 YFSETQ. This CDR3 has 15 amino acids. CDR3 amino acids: CASSRDRANTGELFF. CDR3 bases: TGCGCCAGCAGCAGGGACAGAGCGAACACCGGGGAGCTGTTTTTT.

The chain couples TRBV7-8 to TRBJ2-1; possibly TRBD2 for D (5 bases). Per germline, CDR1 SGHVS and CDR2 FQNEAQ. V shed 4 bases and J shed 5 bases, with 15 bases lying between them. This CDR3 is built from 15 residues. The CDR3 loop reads CASSSILTRDNEQFF. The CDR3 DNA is TGTGCCAGCAGCTCAATTCTTACTAGGGACAATGAGCAGTTCTTC.

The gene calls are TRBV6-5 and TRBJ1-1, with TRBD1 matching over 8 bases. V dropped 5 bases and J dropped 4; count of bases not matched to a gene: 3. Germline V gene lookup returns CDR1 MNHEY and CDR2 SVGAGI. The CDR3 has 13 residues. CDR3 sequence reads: CASSRTGITEAFF. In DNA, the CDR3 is TGTGCCAGCAGTCGGACAGGGATCACTGAAGCTTTCTTT.

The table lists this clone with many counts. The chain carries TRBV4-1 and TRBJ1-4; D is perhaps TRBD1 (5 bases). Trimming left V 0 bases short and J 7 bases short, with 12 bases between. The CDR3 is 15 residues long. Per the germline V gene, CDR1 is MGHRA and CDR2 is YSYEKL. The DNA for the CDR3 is TGCGCCAGCAGCCAAGATTACGGGGGATCTGAAAAACTGTTTTTT. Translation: CASSQDYGGSEKLFF.

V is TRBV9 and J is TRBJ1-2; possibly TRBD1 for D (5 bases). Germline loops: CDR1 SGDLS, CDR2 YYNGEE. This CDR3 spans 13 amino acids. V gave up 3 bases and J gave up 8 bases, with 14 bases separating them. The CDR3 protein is CASSARDRSGYTF. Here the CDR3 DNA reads TGTGCCAGCAGCGCCAGGGATCGGTCAGGCTACACCTTC.

The CDR3 here is CSVERGLADTQYF. The CDR3 DNA follows: TGCAGCGTTGAGAGAGGGTTGGCAGATACGCAGTATTTT. The gene calls are TRBV29-1 and TRBJ2-3; possibly TRBD2 for D (5 bases). The V end lost 3 bases, the J end lost 4 bases, and 11 bases lay between the germline ends. Germline V gives CDR1 SQVTM, CDR2 ANQGSEA. The CDR3 length is 13 residues.

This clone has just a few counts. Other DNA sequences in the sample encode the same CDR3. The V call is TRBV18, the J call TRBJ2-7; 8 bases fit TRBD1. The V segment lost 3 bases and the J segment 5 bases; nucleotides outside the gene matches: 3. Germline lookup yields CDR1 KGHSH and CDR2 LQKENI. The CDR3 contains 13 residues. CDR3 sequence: CASSPSTGDEQYF. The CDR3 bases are TGTGCCAGCTCACCTTCGACAGGGGACGAGCAGTACTTC.

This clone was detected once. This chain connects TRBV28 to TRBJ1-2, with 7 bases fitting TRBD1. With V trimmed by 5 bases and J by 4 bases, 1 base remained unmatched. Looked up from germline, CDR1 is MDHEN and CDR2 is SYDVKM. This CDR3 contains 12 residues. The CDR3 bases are TGTGCCAGCAGTCGACAGGGCTATGGCTACACCTTC. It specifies CASSRQGYGYTF.

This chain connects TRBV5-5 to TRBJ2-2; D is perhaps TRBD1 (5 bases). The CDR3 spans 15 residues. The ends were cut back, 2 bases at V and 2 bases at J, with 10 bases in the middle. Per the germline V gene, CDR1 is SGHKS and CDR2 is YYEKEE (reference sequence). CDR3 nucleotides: TGTGCCAGCAGCTTCGGGCAGGGTAACACCGGGGAGCTGTTTTTT. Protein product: CASSFGQGNTGELFF.

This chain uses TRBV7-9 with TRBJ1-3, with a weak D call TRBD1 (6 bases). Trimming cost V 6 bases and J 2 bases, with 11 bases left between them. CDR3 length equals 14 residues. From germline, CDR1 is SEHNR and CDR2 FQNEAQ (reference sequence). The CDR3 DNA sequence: TGTGCCAGCAGGGACAGCGGGACTGGAAACACCATATATTTT. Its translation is CASRDSGTGNTIYF.

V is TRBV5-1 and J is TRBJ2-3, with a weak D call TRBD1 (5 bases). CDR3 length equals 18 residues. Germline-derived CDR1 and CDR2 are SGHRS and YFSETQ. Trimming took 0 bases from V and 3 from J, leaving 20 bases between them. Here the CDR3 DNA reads TGCGCCAGCAGCTTGGGTTTGGCAGGGTTTACGGGTACAGATACGCAGTATTTT. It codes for CASSLGLAGFTGTDTQYF.

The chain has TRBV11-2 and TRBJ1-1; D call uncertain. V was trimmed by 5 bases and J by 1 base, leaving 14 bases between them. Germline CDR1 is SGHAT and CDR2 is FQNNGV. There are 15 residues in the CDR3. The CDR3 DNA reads TGTGCCAGCAGCCCGACCCTTGGAGAGAACACTGAAGCTTTCTTT. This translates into CASSPTLGENTEAFF.

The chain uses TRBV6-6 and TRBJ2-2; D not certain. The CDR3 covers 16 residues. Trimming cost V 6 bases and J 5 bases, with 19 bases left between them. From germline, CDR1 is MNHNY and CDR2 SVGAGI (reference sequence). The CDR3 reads CASSPLSGSLTGELFF. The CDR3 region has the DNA TGTGCCAGCAGCCCTCTATCAGGTTCTTTGACCGGGGAGCTGTTTTTT.

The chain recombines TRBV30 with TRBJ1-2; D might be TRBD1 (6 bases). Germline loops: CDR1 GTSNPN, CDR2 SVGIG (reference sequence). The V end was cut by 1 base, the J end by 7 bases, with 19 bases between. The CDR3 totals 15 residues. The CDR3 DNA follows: TGTGCCTGGAGTGCCGAACAGGGTCTGGTTGGTGGCTACACCTTC. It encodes CAWSAEQGLVGGYTF.

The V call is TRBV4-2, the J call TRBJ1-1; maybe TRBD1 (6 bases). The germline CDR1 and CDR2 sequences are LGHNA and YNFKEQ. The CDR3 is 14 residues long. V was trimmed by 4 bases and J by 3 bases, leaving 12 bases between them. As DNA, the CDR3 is TGTGCCAGCAGCCCACTTAACAGGGACACTGAAGCTTTCTTT. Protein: CASSPLNRDTEAFF.

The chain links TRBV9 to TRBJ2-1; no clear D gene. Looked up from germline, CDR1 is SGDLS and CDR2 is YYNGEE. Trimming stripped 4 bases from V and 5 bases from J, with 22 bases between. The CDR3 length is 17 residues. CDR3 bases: TGTGCCAGCAGCACCCTAGACCCCATCCTTGGAGACAATGAGCAGTTCTTC. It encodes CASSTLDPILGDNEQFF.

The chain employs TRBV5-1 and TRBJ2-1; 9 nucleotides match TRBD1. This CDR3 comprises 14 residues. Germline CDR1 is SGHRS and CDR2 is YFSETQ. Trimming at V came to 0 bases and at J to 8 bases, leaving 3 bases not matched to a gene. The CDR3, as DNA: TGCGCCAGCAGCTTGGCGGGACAGGGTCATGAGCAGTTCTTC. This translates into CASSLAGQGHEQFF.